This T cell receptor (beta chain) was obtained from a study of somatic mutations in cytotoxic T cells in rheumatoid arthritis. Turning to the study itself: Among the T-cell populations stained with V beta antibodies, some were separated by flow sorting at nearly 100% purity, including V beta1+ cells whose TCRB was sequenced. The study's findings and limits: A rise in CD8+ clonality with age was seen in rheumatoid arthritis patients but not in healthy controls. CD8+ T-cell clonality did not differ significantly between rheumatoid arthritis patients and age-matched healthy controls.

TCRdb's table, derived via immunoSEQ multiplex PCR, lists solely in-frame clones and lacks some. The sample holds more than 9,500 clones; under 85% are singletons and the top ten take approximately 14%. The CDR3 extends over 15 amino acids. The V end lost 2 bases, the J end lost 1 base, and 10 bases lay between the germline ends. CDR1 and CDR2 (germline): KGHSH, LQKENI. Controls that were healthy consisted of blood donors whose median age was around 50 years (range about 21-75), with under 70% female. Details on this clone: Its antigen is not identified.

The receptor comes from a woman aged 60-75 years in good health. The sequencing input was CD8+ T cells sorted from blood. The chain joins TRBV18 to TRBJ2-3, with a tentative D call TRBD2 (6 bases). The CDR3 DNA reads TGTGCCAGCTCACCATATGGCGGGGGCACAGATACGCAGTATTTT. It translates to CASSPYGGGTDTQYF.